This passage covers 28 T cell receptor beta chains from one sample sequenced in a study of immune heterogeneity within non-small cell lung tumors. The TCR beta CDR3 region underwent multiplex PCR amplification with 32 V and 13 J primers. TCRdb passed the multiplex PCR reads through MiXCR, listing each CDR3 protein once. The sample holds around 12,000 distinct CDR3 sequences, 22% seen once. Bulk tumor genomic DNA, 450 to 750 ng per sample, was the template. Several far-apart biopsies were taken per primary tumor during surgery. Undergoing curative surgery were patients whose non-small cell lung cancer was untreated and newly diagnosed. The sequenced sample consisted of lung tumor tissue. The receptors derive from a man aged 55 to 70 with non-small cell lung cancer.

This clonotype was observed a few times. The chain couples TRBV3-1 to TRBJ2-3; 10 nucleotides match TRBD2. Losses at the gene ends were 6 bases for V and 2 bases for J; bases not matched to a gene: 8. The CDR3 runs to 16 residues. The germline V gene encodes CDR1 LGHDT and CDR2 YNNKEL (reference sequence). This CDR3 is CASRRTSGGFTDTQYF. DNA for the CDR3: TGTGCCAGCAGAAGGACTAGCGGAGGTTTCACAGATACGCAGTATTTT.

The chain is built from TRBV6-1 and TRBJ2-2, with a tentative D call TRBD2 (6 bases). Germline V gives CDR1 MNHNS, CDR2 SASEGT. The CDR3 has 17 amino acids. The germline V and J ends were trimmed by 2 bases and 4 bases, with 17 bases remaining between them. CDR3 DNA sequence: TGTGCCAGCAGTGAAAGGGACTCCCGTTCGGGCACCGGGGAGCTGTTTTTT. This sequence encodes CASSERDSRSGTGELFF.

This clonotype was counted only a few times. Here the CDR3 reads CASSLGVGSEKLFF. The DNA for the CDR3 is TGCGCCAGCAGCCTCGGGGTGGGGTCTGAAAAACTGTTTTTT. The rearrangement uses TRBV4-1 and TRBJ1-4, with D uncertain. Trimming took 4 bases from V and 7 from J, leaving 13 bases between them. Looked up from germline, CDR1 is MGHRA and CDR2 is YSYEKL. This CDR3 contains 14 residues.

By frequency in the sample, this clonotype is medium-sized. The genes are TRBV6-2 or TRBV6-3 and TRBJ1-4, with D perhaps matching TRBD1 (5 bases). The germline gives CDR1 MNHEY, CDR2 SVGEGT. The CDR3 runs to 14 residues. The V and J ends lost 2 bases and 7 bases respectively, with 11 bases between them. The CDR3 sequence is CASSYGTFGEKLFF. CDR3 sequence (DNA): TGTGCCAGCAGTTACGGGACGTTTGGTGAAAAACTGTTTTTT.

V is TRBV4-1 and J is TRBJ1-4; 7 bases agree with TRBD1. The CDR3 sequence is 16 residues long. V was clipped by 4 bases and J by 3 bases; unmatched bases: 8. Germline V CDR1 and CDR2: MGHRA, YSYEKL. The CDR3 bases are TGCGCCAGCAGCCCGGGACAGCGCGCAGCTAATGAAAAACTGTTTTTT. Residues: CASSPGQRAANEKLFF.

In this sample, this clonotype turned up many times. The CDR3, as DNA: TGTGCCAGCAGAGCAGGGGGGGGAAACACCATATATTTT. It encodes CASRAGGGNTIYF. The genes are TRBV27 and TRBJ1-3, with TRBD1 matching 7 bases. The CDR3 is 13 amino acids. V was clipped by 6 bases and J by 4 bases; unmatched bases: 3. Germline V gene lookup returns CDR1 MNHEY and CDR2 SMNVEV (reference sequence).

This chain joins TRBV9 and TRBJ1-1; D is unresolved. The germline V and J ends were trimmed by 4 bases and 1 base, with 11 bases remaining between them. This CDR3 is built from 14 residues. Germline CDR1 and CDR2: SGDLS and YYNGEE. Here the CDR3 reads CASSPRRQNTEAFF. CDR3 DNA: TGTGCCAGCAGCCCCCGACGGCAGAACACTGAAGCTTTCTTT.

By its share, this clonotype is medium-sized. The J gene is TRBJ2-2, the V gene TRBV28; 7 nucleotides agree with TRBD1. The germline CDR1 and CDR2 sequences are MDHEN and SYDVKM. The CDR3 is 16 residues long. V was clipped by 4 bases and J by 0 bases; unmatched bases: 5. The CDR3 loop is CASSSYRGTNTGELFF. CDR3 DNA sequence: TGTGCCAGCAGTTCCTACAGGGGTACGAACACCGGGGAGCTGTTTTTT.

For this clonotype: One junction end disagrees with the germline gene, perhaps due to a read error. The chain employs TRBV7-9 and TRBJ1-2; weak D call: TRBD1 (6 bases). From germline, CDR1 is SEHNR and CDR2 FQNEAQ (reference sequence). This CDR3 region has 14 residues. Here the CDR3 DNA reads TGTGCCAGCAGCTTCGGAGGGGGGGGGTATGGCTGCACCTTC. Translation: CASSFGGGGYGCTF.

As to this clonotype: A much more abundant neighbour one base away suggests this may be a read error. The genes are TRBV19 and TRBJ2-7; 7 bases agree with TRBD2. The CDR3 has 14 residues. In germline, CDR1 is LNHDA, CDR2 SQIVND (reference sequence). The V segment lost 3 bases and the J segment 6 bases; nucleotides outside the gene matches: 8. CDR3 sequence: CASSMRGRCVEQYF. CDR3 DNA: TGTGCCAGTAGTATGCGGGGGAGATGCGTCGAGCAGTACTTC.

This chain connects TRBV7-7 to TRBJ2-4; D may be TRBD2 (5 bases). TRBJ2-5 explains the end of the DNA better; the J call may be wrong. The CDR3 sequence is 11 residues long. Germline CDR1 and CDR2: SSHAT and FNYEAQ (reference sequence). DNA for the CDR3: TGTGCCAGCAGCTCGGGGGAGACCCAGTACTTC. As protein: CASSSGETQYF.

This clonotype is medium-sized (0.01 to 0.1%) in the sample. The genes are TRBV20-1 and TRBJ2-7, with D perhaps TRBD1 or TRBD2 (5 bases each). CDR1 and CDR2 from the germline V gene are DFQATT and SNEGSKA (reference sequence). The CDR3 runs 14 residues. The ends were cut back, 3 bases at V and 7 bases at J, with 19 bases in the middle. The DNA of the CDR3 is TGCAGTGCTAGCACGGGGCGAGGGAAGGAAGAGCAGTACTTC. It translates to CSASTGRGKEEQYF.

This clonotype was counted only a few times. The chain combines TRBV6-5 with TRBJ2-5, with D hard to call. The CDR3 is 15 amino acids. Trimming took off 0 bases at V and 2 bases at J, with 10 bases between the two ends. CDR1 MNHEY and CDR2 SVGAGI come from the germline V gene. Written as DNA, the CDR3 is TGTGCCAGCAGTTACTCGAAAGGCAGGCAAGAGACCCAGTACTTC. Its translation is CASSYSKGRQETQYF.

This clonotype was found a few times. The chain uses TRBV28 and TRBJ2-1, with D tentatively TRBD1 (6 bases). This CDR3 has 14 amino acids. Germline values: CDR1 MDHEN, CDR2 SYDVKM. The V end lost 9 bases, the J end lost 3 bases, and 15 bases lay between the germline ends. The CDR3 DNA is TGTGCCAGTGGTTCAAAGACAGGCTACAATGAGCAGTTCTTC. The encoded protein is CASGSKTGYNEQFF.

This clonotype was picked up a small number of times. The chain joins TRBV27 to TRBJ2-4, with D tentatively TRBD1 (5 bases). Deletions cut 8 bases from V and 4 bases from J, with 15 bases between. The CDR3 consists of 14 residues. Per germline, CDR1 MNHEY and CDR2 SMNVEV (reference sequence). The CDR3 DNA is TGTGCCAGCGGGGCCCGGGCCCAAAAAAACATTCAGTACTTC. The encoded protein is CASGARAQKNIQYF.

Remarks on this clonotype: One junction end does not reproduce the germline sequence, and a read error may be involved. The genes are TRBV19 and TRBJ1-5, with D possibly being TRBD1 (5 bases). CDR1 and CDR2 (germline): LNHDA, SQIVND (reference sequence). CDR3 size: 15 residues. The CDR3 region is CSSSISGASNQPQHF. The CDR3 DNA sequence: TGTTCCAGTAGTATAAGTGGGGCAAGCAATCAGCCCCAGCATTTT.

The gene calls are TRBV27 and TRBJ2-1; D possibly matches TRBD1 or TRBD2 (6 bases each). V lost 6 bases to trimming and J lost 3 bases, with 18 bases between them. Germline-derived CDR1 and CDR2 are MNHEY and SMNVEV (reference sequence). This CDR3 is 16 amino acids long. This CDR3 reads CASSRGDTPCYNEQFF. As DNA, the CDR3 is TGTGCCAGCAGCCGCGGGGACACCCCCTGCTACAATGAGCAGTTCTTC.

This clonotype has only a few counts. V is TRBV7-2 and J is TRBJ2-1; 10 bases line up with TRBD2. This CDR3 comprises 16 residues. In germline, CDR1 is SGHTA, CDR2 FQGNSA. V shed 3 bases and J 3 bases; nucleotides not matched to a gene: 5. The DNA of the CDR3 is TGTGCCAGCAGCTTGACCGGGACTAGCGACTACAATGAGCAGTTCTTC. Encoded protein: CASSLTGTSDYNEQFF.

In the case of this clonotype: A much larger clone lies one base from this, so it may be a read error. The chain couples TRBV6-2 or TRBV6-3 to TRBJ1-1, with 9 positions matching TRBD1. Germline CDR1 is MNHEY and CDR2 is SVGEGT. This CDR3 contains 15 residues. The CDR3 sequence is CASSFRTGEATKAFF. CDR3 bases: TGTGCCAGCAGTTTCCGGACAGGGGAGGCCACTAAAGCTTTCTTT.

A word on this clonotype: A much more abundant neighbour one base away suggests this may be a read error. In DNA, the CDR3 is TGCAGTGCTAGATTGCCTGGCGGGATACCCTACAATGAGCAGTTCTTC. Its translation: CSARLPGGIPYNEQFF. The V call is TRBV20-1, the J call TRBJ2-1, with D maybe TRBD2 (6 bases). The CDR3 totals 16 residues. The germline V gene has CDR1 DFQATT and CDR2 SNEGSKA (reference sequence). The ends were cut back, 2 bases at V and 2 bases at J, with 16 bases in the middle.

As to this clonotype: This may stem from a read error, because a much larger clone lies one nucleotide away. The V call is TRBV6-5, the J call TRBJ1-4, with 7 bases aligning to TRBD1. This CDR3 spans 16 amino acids. CDR1 is MNHEY and CDR2 is SVGAGI in the germline V gene. CDR3 in amino acids: CASSSETGEPNEILFF. CDR3 nucleotides: TGTGCCAGCAGTTCAGAAACAGGGGAGCCTAATGAAATACTGTTTTTT.

The chain links TRBV20-1 to TRBJ2-1; 7 bases map to TRBD1. CDR3 length equals 14 residues. Germline V gene sequence: CDR1 DFQATT, CDR2 SNEGSKA (reference sequence). The ends lost 0 bases at V and 2 bases at J; junction bases unmatched: 1. For the CDR3, the DNA is TGCAGTGCTAGAGATGGGACAGCCTACAATGAGCAGTTCTTC. It encodes CSARDGTAYNEQFF.

CDR3 coding DNA: TGTGCCAGCAGCTTAGCTAGTACTGGGGCCAACGTCCTGACTTTC. This codes for CASSLASTGANVLTF. The J gene is TRBJ2-6, the V gene TRBV7-8; D ambiguous. This CDR3 spans 15 amino acids. The V gene's germline CDR1 is SGHVS and CDR2 FQNEAQ. Trimming cost V 0 bases and J 2 bases, with 5 bases left between them.

This clonotype has a count of ten or more. This chain joins TRBV20-1 and TRBJ2-7; 12 positions agree with TRBD2. CDR3 length equals 12 residues. Germline CDR1 and CDR2: DFQATT and SNEGSKA (reference sequence). V dropped 7 bases and J dropped 6; count of bases not matched to a gene: 4. The CDR3 loop reads CSGSSGRVEQYF. DNA of the CDR3: TGCAGTGGGTCTAGCGGGAGGGTCGAGCAGTACTTC.

The CDR3 nucleotides are TGTGCCAGCAGCCAAGGGCGGGACAGCACAGATACGCAGTATTTT. It is translated as CASSQGRDSTDTQYF. This chain connects TRBV3-1 to TRBJ2-3; maybe TRBD2 (6 bases). With 1 base removed from V and 0 bases from J, the gap between germline ends came to 8 bases. The V gene's germline CDR1 is LGHDT and CDR2 YNNKEL (reference sequence). This CDR3 is 15 amino acids long.

This clonotype was counted at least ten times. The chain carries TRBV6-2 or TRBV6-3 and TRBJ1-1, with D perhaps TRBD1 (6 bases). The CDR3 extends over 16 amino acids. V gave up 1 base and J gave up 4 bases, with 16 bases separating them. The germline CDR1 and CDR2 sequences are MNHEY and SVGEGT. The CDR3 DNA is TGTGCCAGCAGTTACTTACAGGGTCCCCGGGGCACTGAAGCTTTCTTT. It yields the protein CASSYLQGPRGTEAFF.

On this clonotype: The junction departs from the called germline gene at one end, perhaps through a read error. V gene TRBV4-2 combines with J gene TRBJ1-2; maybe TRBD1 (6 bases). CDR1 and CDR2 from the germline V gene are LGHNA and YNFKEQ. The CDR3 contains 16 residues. Here the CDR3 DNA reads TGTGCCAGCAACCAACCCGCGGGGGCCGGGCTGTCTGGCTACACCTTC. Residues: CASNQPAGAGLSGYTF.

This clonotype occurred a few times. One junction end does not reproduce the germline sequence, and a read error may be involved. The V call is TRBV6-2 or TRBV6-3, the J call TRBJ2-7; D may be TRBD2 (6 bases). CDR1 and CDR2 from the germline V gene are MNHEY and SVGEGT. This CDR3 has 13 amino acids. CDR3 loop: CASSYSGFNERYF. The CDR3 coding sequence is TGTGCCAGCAGTTACAGCGGGTTCAACGAGCGGTACTTC.